These T cell receptor beta chains were read from a single sample in a study of graft-versus-host responses after intestinal transplantation. Profiling relied on immunoSEQ multiplex PCR, and the TCRdb table lists in-frame clones only, not all of them. The table lists about 120,000 clones, roughly 96% of them singletons. These receptors have no known antigen. Material: unstimulated CD8+ T cells sorted from spleen or lymph node cells, obtained before intestinal transplant. These receptors were obtained from a human donor who received an intestinal transplant. Both conserved end residues are part of each CDR3. The order of the fields is D gene, clone size, J gene, V gene, CDR3 protein, CDR3 DNA. The D gene is left open where the match is weak. Size values are once, few and many counts, or a class for expanded clones, and some rows have none.

D gene: TRBD2; clone size: NA; J gene: TRBJ2-1; V gene: TRBV12-5; CDR3 protein: CASGQHASGIYNEQFF; CDR3 DNA: TGTGCTAGCGGGCAACATGCAAGCGGGATCTACAATGAGCAGTTCTTC
D gene: NA; clone size: NA; J gene: TRBJ1-4; V gene: TRBV19; CDR3 protein: CASSLAGVELFF; CDR3 DNA: TGTGCCAGTAGCCTTGCTGGGGTGGAACTGTTTTTT
D gene: NA; clone size: NA; J gene: TRBJ1-1; V gene: TRBV9; CDR3 protein: CASRAGEAFF; CDR3 DNA: TGTGCCAGCCGGGCGGGGGAAGCTTTCTTT
D gene: NA; clone size: NA; J gene: TRBJ2-3; V gene: TRBV5-6; CDR3 protein: CASSLSILDGRDTQYF; CDR3 DNA: TGTGCCAGCAGCTTGTCAATACTTGATGGTAGGGATACGCAGTATTTT
D gene: NA; clone size: few; J gene: TRBJ2-1; V gene: TRBV18; CDR3 protein: CASSPADRSYNEQFF; CDR3 DNA: TGTGCCAGCTCACCAGCGGACAGATCCTACAATGAGCAGTTCTTC
D gene: NA; clone size: NA; J gene: TRBJ2-7; V gene: TRBV4-1; CDR3 protein: CASSQVPGPYEQYF; CDR3 DNA: TGCGCCAGCAGCCAAGTACCGGGCCCCTACGAGCAGTACTTC
D gene: TRBD1; clone size: NA; J gene: TRBJ2-3; V gene: TRBV30; CDR3 protein: CAWSLTGTATDTQYF; CDR3 DNA: TGTGCCTGGAGTCTGACCGGGACAGCCACAGATACGCAGTATTTT
D gene: TRBD1; clone size: NA; J gene: TRBJ2-7; V gene: TRBV13; CDR3 protein: CASSRQGNEQYF; CDR3 DNA: TGTGCCAGCAGCCGACAGGGTAACGAGCAGTACTTC
D gene: NA; clone size: NA; J gene: TRBJ2-7; V gene: TRBV5-1; CDR3 protein: CASSPGGQLPYEQYF; CDR3 DNA: TGCGCCAGCAGCCCCGGCGGTCAGCTCCCCTACGAGCAGTACTTC
D gene: TRBD2; clone size: once; J gene: TRBJ2-2; V gene: TRBV7-9; CDR3 protein: CASSSTSGRAPITGELFF; CDR3 DNA: TGTGCCAGCAGCTCAACTAGCGGGAGGGCCCCAATTACCGGGGAGCTGTTTTTT
D gene: NA; clone size: few; J gene: TRBJ2-7; V gene: TRBV27; CDR3 protein: CASSSTYEQYF; CDR3 DNA: TGTGCCAGCAGTTCCACCTACGAGCAGTACTTC
D gene: NA; clone size: NA; J gene: TRBJ1-1; V gene: TRBV7-8; CDR3 protein: CASSLTNGGNTEAFF; CDR3 DNA: TGTGCCAGCAGCTTAACGAATGGGGGGAACACTGAAGCTTTCTTT
D gene: TRBD2; clone size: once; J gene: TRBJ2-5; V gene: TRBV2; CDR3 protein: CAIGTSAQPTQYF; CDR3 DNA: TGTGCAATCGGGACTAGCGCCCAACCGACCCAGTACTTC
D gene: NA; clone size: NA; J gene: TRBJ2-5; V gene: TRBV5-6; CDR3 protein: CASSLGGGTPWETQYF; CDR3 DNA: TGTGCCAGCAGCTTGGGGGGAGGAACCCCCTGGGAGACCCAGTACTTC
D gene: TRBD1; clone size: NA; J gene: TRBJ2-7; V gene: TRBV28; CDR3 protein: CASSFGTGVYEQYF; CDR3 DNA: TGTGCCAGCAGTTTCGGGACAGGGGTCTACGAGCAGTACTTC
D gene: NA; clone size: NA; J gene: TRBJ2-2; V gene: TRBV15; CDR3 protein: CATSERANTGELFF; CDR3 DNA: TGTGCCACCAGCGAGCGGGCGAACACCGGGGAGCTGTTTTTT
D gene: NA; clone size: NA; J gene: TRBJ1-6; V gene: TRBV15; CDR3 protein: CATSRSNSPLHF; CDR3 DNA: TGTGCCACCAGCAGGTCAAATTCACCCCTCCACTTT
D gene: NA; clone size: NA; J gene: TRBJ2-1; V gene: TRBV4-3; CDR3 protein: CASSQDIGPERLGYNEQFF; CDR3 DNA: TGCGCCAGCAGCCAAGATATTGGCCCCGAGCGATTAGGCTACAATGAGCAGTTCTTC
D gene: TRBD1; clone size: NA; J gene: TRBJ1-6; V gene: TRBV28; CDR3 protein: CASSLFRDRYSPLHF; CDR3 DNA: TGTGCCAGCAGTTTATTCCGGGACAGATATTCACCCCTCCACTTT
D gene: NA; clone size: NA; J gene: TRBJ2-1; V gene: TRBV9; CDR3 protein: CASSPPQRTGEQFF; CDR3 DNA: TGTGCCAGCAGCCCCCCCCAGCGGACGGGTGAGCAGTTCTTC
D gene: TRBD2; clone size: NA; J gene: TRBJ2-7; V gene: TRBV4-3; CDR3 protein: CASSQDYWGLVSEQYF; CDR3 DNA: TGCGCCAGCAGCCAAGATTACTGGGGACTAGTTTCCGAGCAGTACTTC
D gene: TRBD2; clone size: NA; J gene: TRBJ2-5; V gene: TRBV6-5; CDR3 protein: CASSRSGSTQETQYF; CDR3 DNA: TGTGCCAGCAGCCGTAGCGGGAGCACTCAAGAGACCCAGTACTTC